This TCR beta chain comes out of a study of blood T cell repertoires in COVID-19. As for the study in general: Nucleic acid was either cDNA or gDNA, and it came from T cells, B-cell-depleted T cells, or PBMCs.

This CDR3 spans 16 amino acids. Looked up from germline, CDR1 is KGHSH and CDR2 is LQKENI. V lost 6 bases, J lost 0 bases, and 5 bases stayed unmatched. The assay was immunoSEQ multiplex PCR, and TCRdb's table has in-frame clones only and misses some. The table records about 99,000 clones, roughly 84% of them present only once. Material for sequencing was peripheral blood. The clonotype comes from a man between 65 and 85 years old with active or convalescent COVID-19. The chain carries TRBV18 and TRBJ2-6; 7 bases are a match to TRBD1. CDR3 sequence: CASSSGQLSGANVLTF. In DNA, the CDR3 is TGTGCCAGCTCCTCGGGACAGCTCTCTGGGGCCAACGTCCTGACTTTC.